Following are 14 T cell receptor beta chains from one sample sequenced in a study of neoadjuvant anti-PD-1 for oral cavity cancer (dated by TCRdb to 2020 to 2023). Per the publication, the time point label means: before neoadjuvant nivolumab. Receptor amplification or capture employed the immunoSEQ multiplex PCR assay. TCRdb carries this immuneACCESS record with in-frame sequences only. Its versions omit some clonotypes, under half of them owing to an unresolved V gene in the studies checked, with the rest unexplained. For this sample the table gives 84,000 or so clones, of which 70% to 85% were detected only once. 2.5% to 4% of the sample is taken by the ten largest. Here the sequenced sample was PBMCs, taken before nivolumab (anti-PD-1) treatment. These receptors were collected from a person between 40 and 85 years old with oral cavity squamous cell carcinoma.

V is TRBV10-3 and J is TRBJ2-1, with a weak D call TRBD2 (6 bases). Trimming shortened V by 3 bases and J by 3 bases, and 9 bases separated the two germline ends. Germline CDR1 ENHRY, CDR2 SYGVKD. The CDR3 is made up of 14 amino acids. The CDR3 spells CAISDKTSYNEQFF. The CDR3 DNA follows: TGTGCCATCAGTGATAAGACTAGCTACAATGAGCAGTTCTTC.

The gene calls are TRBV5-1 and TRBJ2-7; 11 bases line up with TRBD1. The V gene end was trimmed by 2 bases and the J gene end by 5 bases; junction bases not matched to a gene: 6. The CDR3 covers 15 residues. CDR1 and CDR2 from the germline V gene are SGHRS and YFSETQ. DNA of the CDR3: TGCGCCAGCAGCTTTCGGACAGGGGGCGCGAACGAGCAGTACTTC. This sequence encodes CASSFRTGGANEQYF.

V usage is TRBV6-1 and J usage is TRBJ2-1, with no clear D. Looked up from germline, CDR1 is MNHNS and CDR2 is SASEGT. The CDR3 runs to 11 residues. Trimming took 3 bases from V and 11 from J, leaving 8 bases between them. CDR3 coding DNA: TGTGCCAGCAGTGATCCCCAGCAGCAGTTCTTC. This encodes CASSDPQQQFF.

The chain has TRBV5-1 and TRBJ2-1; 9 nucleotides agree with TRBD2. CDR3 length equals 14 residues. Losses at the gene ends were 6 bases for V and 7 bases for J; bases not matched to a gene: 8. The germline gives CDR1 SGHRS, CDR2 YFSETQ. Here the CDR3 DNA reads TGCGCCAGCACCGGTAGCGGGAGTGAGAATGAGCAGTTCTTC. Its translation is CASTGSGSENEQFF.

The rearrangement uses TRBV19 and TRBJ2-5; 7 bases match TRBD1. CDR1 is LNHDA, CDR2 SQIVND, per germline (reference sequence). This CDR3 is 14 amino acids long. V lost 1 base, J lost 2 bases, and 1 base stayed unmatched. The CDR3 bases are TGTGCCAGTAGTATAGGGACAGGACAAGAGACCCAGTACTTC. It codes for CASSIGTGQETQYF.

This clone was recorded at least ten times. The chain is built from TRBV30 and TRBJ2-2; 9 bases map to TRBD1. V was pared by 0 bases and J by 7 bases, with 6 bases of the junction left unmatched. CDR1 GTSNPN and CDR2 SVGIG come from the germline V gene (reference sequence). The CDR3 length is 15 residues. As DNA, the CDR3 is TGTGCCTGGAGTGTACGGGACAGGGAGTTCGGGGAGCTGTTTTTT. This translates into CAWSVRDREFGELFF.

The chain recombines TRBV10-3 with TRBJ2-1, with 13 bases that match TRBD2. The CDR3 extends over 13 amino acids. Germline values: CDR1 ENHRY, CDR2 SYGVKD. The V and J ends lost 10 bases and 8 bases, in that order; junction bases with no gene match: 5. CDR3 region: CATRTSGSHEQFF. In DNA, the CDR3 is TGTGCCACCCGGACTAGCGGGAGTCATGAGCAGTTCTTC.

Written as DNA, the CDR3 is TGCGCCAGCAGCTTGGCCTCCTCAGGGACTGAAGCTTTCTTT. As protein: CASSLASSGTEAFF. The chain uses TRBV5-1 and TRBJ1-1, with D perhaps matching TRBD1 (5 bases). The CDR3 has 14 residues. V lost 0 bases and J lost 5, with 11 bases in between. CDR1 is SGHRS and CDR2 is YFSETQ in the germline V gene.

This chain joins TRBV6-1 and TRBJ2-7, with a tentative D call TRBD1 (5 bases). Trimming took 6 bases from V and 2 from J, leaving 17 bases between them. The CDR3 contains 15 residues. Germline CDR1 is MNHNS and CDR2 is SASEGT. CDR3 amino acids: CASSRAISLTYEQYF. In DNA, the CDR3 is TGTGCCAGCAGCAGGGCCATTAGTTTAACCTACGAGCAGTACTTC.

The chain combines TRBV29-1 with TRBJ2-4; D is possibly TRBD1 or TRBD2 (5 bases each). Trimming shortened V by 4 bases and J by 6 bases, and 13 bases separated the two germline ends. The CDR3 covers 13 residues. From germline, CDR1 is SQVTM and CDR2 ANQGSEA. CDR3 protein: CSVVRPGRNIQYF. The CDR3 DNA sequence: TGCAGCGTTGTTCGCCCAGGGAGAAACATTCAGTACTTC.

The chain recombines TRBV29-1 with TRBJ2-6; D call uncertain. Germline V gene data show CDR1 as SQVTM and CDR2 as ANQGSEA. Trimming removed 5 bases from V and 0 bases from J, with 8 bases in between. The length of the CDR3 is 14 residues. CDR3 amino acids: CSVTTDSGANVLTF. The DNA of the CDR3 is TGCAGCGTTACTACAGACTCTGGGGCCAACGTCCTGACTTTC.

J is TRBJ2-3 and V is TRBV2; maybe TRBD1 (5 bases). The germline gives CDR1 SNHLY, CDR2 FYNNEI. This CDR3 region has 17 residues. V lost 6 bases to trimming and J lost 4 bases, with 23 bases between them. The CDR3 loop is CASRLSGNPSRADTQYF. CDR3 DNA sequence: TGTGCCAGCAGGTTGTCAGGGAACCCTTCCCGGGCAGATACGCAGTATTTT. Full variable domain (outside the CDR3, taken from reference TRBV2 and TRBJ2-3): EPEVTQTPSHQVTQMGQEVILRCVPISNHLYFYWYRQILGQKVEFLVSFYNNEISEKSEIFDDQFSVERPDGSNFTLKIRSTKLEDSAMYFCASRLSGNPSRADTQYFGPGTRLTVL.

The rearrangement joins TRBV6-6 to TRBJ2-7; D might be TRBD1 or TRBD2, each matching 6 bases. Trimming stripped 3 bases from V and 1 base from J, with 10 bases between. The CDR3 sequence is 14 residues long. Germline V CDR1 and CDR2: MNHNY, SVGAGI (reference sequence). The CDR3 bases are TGTGCCAGCAGTTATATAGGGGGGTCCTACGAGCAGTACTTC. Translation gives CASSYIGGSYEQYF.

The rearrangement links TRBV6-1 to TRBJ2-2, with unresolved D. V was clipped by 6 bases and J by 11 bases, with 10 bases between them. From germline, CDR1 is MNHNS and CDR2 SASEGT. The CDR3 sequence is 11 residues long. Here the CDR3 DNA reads TGTGCCAGCAGCCGGGTCCAAGAGCTGTTTTTT. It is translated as CASSRVQELFF.